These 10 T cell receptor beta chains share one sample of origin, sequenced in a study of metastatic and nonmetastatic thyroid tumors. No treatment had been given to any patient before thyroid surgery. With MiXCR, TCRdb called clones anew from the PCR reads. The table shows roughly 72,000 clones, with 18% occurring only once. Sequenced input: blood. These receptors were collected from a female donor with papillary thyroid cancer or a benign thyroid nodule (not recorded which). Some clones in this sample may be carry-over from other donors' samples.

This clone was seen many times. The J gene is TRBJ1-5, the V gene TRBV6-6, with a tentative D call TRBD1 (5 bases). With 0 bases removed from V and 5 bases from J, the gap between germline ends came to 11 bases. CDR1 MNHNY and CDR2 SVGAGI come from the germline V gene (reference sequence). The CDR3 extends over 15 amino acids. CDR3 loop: CASSYSTRVYQPQHF. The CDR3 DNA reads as TGTGCCAGCAGTTACTCGACCAGGGTCTATCAGCCCCAGCATTTT.

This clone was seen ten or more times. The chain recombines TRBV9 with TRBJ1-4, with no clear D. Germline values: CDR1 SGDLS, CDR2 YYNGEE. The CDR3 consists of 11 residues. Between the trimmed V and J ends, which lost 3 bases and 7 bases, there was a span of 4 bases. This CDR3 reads CASSEGEKLFF. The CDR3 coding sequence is TGTGCCAGCAGCGAGGGTGAAAAACTGTTTTTT.

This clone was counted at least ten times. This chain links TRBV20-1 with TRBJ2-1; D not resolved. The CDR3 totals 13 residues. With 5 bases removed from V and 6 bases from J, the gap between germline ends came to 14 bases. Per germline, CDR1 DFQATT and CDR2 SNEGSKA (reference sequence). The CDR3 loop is CSALKPGLNEQFF. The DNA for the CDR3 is TGCAGTGCTCTAAAGCCCGGCCTCAATGAGCAGTTCTTC.

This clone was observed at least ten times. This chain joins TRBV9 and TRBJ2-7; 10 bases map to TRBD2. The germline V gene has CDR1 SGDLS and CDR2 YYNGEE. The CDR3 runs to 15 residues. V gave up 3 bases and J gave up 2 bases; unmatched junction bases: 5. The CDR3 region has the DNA TGTGCCAGCAGCGCCGGACTAGCGGAGACCTACGAGCAGTACTTC. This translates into CASSAGLAETYEQYF.

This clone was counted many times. CDR3 residues: CASDQGGNYEQYF. As DNA, the CDR3 is TGTGCCAGCGATCAAGGGGGGAACTACGAGCAGTACTTC. V is TRBV2 and J is TRBJ2-7; D may correspond to TRBD1 or TRBD2 (6 bases each). The CDR3 length is 13 residues. Trimming cost V 8 bases and J 3 bases, with 14 bases left between them. In germline, CDR1 is SNHLY, CDR2 FYNNEI.

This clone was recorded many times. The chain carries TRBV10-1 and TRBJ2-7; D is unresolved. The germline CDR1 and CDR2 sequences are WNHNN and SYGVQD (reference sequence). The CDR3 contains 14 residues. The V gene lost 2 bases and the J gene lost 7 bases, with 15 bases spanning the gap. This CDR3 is CASSEGTDHLEQYF. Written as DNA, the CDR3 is TGCGCCAGCAGTGAGGGAACAGACCATTTGGAGCAGTACTTC.

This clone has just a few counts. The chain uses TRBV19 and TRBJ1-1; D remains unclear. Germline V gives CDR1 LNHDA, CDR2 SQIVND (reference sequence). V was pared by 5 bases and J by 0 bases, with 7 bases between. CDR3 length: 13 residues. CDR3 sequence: CASSSNMNTEAFF. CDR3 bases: TGTGCCAGTAGTTCTAACATGAACACTGAAGCTTTCTTT.

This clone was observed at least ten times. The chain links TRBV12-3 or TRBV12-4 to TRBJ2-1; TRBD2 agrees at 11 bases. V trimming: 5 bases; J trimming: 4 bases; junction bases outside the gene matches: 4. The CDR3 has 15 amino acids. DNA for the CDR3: TGTGCCAGCAGTCGACTAGCGGGAAGTTACAATGAGCAGTTCTTC. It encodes CASSRLAGSYNEQFF.

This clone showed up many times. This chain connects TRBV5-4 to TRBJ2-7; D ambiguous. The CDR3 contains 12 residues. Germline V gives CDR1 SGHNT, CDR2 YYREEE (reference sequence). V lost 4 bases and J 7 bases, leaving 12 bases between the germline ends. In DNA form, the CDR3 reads TGTGCCAGCAGCCTTAGTCCCTTGGAGCAGTACTTC. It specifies CASSLSPLEQYF. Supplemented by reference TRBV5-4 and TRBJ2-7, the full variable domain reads ETGVTQSPTHLIKTRGQQVTLRCSSQSGHNTVSWYQQALGQGPQFIFQYYREEENGRGNFPPRFSGLQFPNYSSELNVNALELDDSALYLCASSLSPLEQYFGPGTRLTVT.

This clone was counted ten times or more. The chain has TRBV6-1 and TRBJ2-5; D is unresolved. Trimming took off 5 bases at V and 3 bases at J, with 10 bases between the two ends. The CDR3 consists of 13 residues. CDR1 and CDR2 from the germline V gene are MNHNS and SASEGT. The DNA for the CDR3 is TGTGCCAGCAGTATCACAAAAAAAGAGACCCAGTACTTC. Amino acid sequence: CASSITKKETQYF.